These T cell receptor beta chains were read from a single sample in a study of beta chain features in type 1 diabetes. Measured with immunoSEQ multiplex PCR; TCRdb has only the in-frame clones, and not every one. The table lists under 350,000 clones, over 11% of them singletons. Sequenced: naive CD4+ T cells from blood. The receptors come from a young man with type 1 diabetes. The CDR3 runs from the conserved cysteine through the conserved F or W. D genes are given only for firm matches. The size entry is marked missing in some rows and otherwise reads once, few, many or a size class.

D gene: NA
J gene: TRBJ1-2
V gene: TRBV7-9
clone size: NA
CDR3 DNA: TGTGCCAGCAGCCCGTCGGGGGGAAAGGTTGGCTACACCTTC
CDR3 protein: CASSPSGGKVGYTF

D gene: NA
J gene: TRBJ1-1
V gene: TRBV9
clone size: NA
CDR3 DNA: TGTGCCAGCAGCGTAGATGGTCAGGGCTACACTGAAGCTTTCTTT
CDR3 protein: CASSVDGQGYTEAFF

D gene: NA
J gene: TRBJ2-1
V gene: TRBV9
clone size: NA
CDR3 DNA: TGTGCCAGCAGCGTCCGTAGCTCCCCCCGGGACAAACTATACAATGAGCAGTTCTTC
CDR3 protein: CASSVRSSPRDKLYNEQFF

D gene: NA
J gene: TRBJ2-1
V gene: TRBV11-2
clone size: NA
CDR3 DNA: TGTGCCAGCAGCTTGCCCCGTGGCGGGAACAATGAGCAGTTCTTC
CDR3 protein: CASSLPRGGNNEQFF

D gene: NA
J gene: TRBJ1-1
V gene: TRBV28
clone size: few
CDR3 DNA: TGTGCCAGCAGCCGAGGATCGGCACCAAACACTGAAGCTTTCTTT
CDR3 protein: CASSRGSAPNTEAFF

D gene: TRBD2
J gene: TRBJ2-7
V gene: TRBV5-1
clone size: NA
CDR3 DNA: TGCGCCAGCAGCCGGACTAGCGGGAGCTCCAGCTACGAGCAGTACTTC
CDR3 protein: CASSRTSGSSSYEQYF

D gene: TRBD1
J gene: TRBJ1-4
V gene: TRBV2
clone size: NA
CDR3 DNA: TGTGCCAGCGGACAGGGTGGAGCTAATGAAAAACTGTTTTTT
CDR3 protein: CASGQGGANEKLFF

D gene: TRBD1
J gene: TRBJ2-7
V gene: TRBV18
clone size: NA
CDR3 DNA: TGTGCCAGCTCACCCGGGACAGTCTCCTACGAGCAGTACTTC
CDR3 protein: CASSPGTVSYEQYF

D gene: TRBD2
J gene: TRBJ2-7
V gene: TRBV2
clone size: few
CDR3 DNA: TGTGCCAGCTGGACTAGCGGGAGAGGCGAGCAGTACTTC
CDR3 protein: CASWTSGRGEQYF

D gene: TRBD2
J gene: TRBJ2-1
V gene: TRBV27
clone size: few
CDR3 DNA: TGTGCCAGCAGTTCCGATGCCGGGAGGCGGGCCTACAATGAGCAGTTCTTC
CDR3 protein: CASSSDAGRRAYNEQFF

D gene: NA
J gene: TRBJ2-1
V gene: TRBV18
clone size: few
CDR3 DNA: TGTGCCAGCTCACCACCGAACCCTATTCGAGACAATGAGCAGTTCTTC
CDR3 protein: CASSPPNPIRDNEQFF

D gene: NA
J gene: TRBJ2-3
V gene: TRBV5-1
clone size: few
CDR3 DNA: TGCGCCAGCGGCTTCGGCACAGATACGCAGTATTTT
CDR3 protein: CASGFGTDTQYF

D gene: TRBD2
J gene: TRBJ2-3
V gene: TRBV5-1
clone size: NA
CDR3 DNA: TGCGCCAGCAGCTTGGTAGCGGGAGGGCAAGATACGCAGTATTTT
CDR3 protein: CASSLVAGGQDTQYF

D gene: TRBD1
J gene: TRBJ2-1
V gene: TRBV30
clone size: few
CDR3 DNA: TGTGCCGGACAGGGGCCAAACTCCTACAATGAGCAGTTCTTC
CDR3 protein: CAGQGPNSYNEQFF

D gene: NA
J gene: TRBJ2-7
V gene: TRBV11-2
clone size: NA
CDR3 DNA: TGTGCCAGCAGCTTAGAGTACAGGGGGGGCCGGCACGAGCAGTACTTC
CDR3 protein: CASSLEYRGGRHEQYF

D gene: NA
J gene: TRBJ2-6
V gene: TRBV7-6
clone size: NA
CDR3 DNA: TGTGCCAGCAGCTTAGCTACGGGTGGGGCCAACGTCCTGACTTTC
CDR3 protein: CASSLATGGANVLTF

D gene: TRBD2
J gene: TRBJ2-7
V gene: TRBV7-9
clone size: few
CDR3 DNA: TGTGCCAGCAGCTTGGGACTAGCGGACTACGAGCAGTACTTC
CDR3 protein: CASSLGLADYEQYF

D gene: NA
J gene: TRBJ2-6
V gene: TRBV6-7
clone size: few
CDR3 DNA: TGTGCCAGCAGAATCCTTAGAGGCGGAGAAAACCCTGGGGCCAACGTCCTGACTTTC
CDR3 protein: CASRILRGGENPGANVLTF

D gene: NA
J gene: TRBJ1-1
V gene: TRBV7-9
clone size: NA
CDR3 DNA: TGTGCCAGCAGCTTAGGACAACGGGACAAGGCTTTCTTT
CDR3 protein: CASSLGQRDKAFF

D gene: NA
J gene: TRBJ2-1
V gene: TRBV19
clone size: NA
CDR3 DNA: TGTGCCAGTAGCCTACAGGGACACTCCTACAATGAGCAGTTCTTC
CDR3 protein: CASSLQGHSYNEQFF

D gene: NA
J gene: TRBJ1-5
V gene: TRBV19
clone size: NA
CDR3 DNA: TGTGCCAGTAGTAGCCAGGGATTCGGACAGCCCCAGCATTTT
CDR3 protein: CASSSQGFGQPQHF

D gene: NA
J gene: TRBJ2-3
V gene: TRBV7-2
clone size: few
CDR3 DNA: TGTGCCAGCAGCTTAACGAGAGGGACAGATACGCAGTATTTT
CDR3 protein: CASSLTRGTDTQYF

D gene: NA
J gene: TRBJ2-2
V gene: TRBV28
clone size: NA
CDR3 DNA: TGTGCCAGCAGTTTAGGCAGAAACACCGGGGAGCTGTTTTTT
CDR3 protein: CASSLGRNTGELFF

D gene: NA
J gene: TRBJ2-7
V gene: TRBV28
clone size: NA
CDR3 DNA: TGTGCCAGCAGTTTTGAGGTGCTTGGATTTAACTACGAGCAGTACTTC
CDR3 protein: CASSFEVLGFNYEQYF

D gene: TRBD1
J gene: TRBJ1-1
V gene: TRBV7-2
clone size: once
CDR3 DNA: TGTGCCAGCAGCCTCCTCACAGGGGGAGTCACTGAAGCTTTCTTT
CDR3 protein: CASSLLTGGVTEAFF

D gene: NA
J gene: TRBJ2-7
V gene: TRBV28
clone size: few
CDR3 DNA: TGTGCCAGCAGTCCACCCGATACCCCTCTCGAGGGGCAGTACTTC
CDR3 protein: CASSPPDTPLEGQYF

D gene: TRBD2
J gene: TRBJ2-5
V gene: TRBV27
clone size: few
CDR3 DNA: TGTGCCAGTGCCGGCGGGGGGAGGGAGACCCAGTACTTC
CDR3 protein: CASAGGGRETQYF

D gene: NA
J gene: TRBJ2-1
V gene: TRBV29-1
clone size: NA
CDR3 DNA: TGCAGCGTTGGCCGCGCGGAACTTTACAATGAGCAGTTCTTC
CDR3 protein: CSVGRAELYNEQFF

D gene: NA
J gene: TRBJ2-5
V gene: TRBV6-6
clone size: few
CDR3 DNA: TGTGCCAGCAGCCGCCGGGGGTACCAAGAGACCCAGTACTTC
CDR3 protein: CASSRRGYQETQYF

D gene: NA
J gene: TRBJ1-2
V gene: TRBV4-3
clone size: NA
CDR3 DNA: TGCGCCAGCAGCCAAGATCTGGGCGTCTATGGCTACACCTTC
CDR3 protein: CASSQDLGVYGYTF

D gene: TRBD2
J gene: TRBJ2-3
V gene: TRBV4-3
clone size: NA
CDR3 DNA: TGCGCCAGCAGCCAAGATGGGGTTGGTAGCGGGAGCGCAGATACGCAGTATTTT
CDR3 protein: CASSQDGVGSGSADTQYF

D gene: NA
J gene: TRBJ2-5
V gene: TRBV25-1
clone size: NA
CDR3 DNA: TGTGCCAGCAGTGATAGAGGCCAAGAGACCCAGTACTTC
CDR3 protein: CASSDRGQETQYF

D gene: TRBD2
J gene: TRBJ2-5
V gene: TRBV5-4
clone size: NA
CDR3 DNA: TGTGCCAGCAGCCCCGGGAGGCTAGCAGAGACCCAGTACTTC
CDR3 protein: CASSPGRLAETQYF

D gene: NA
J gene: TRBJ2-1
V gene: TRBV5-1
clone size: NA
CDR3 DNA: TGCGCCAGCAGCTTCGGGACTGTCAATGAGCAGTTCTTC
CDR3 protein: CASSFGTVNEQFF